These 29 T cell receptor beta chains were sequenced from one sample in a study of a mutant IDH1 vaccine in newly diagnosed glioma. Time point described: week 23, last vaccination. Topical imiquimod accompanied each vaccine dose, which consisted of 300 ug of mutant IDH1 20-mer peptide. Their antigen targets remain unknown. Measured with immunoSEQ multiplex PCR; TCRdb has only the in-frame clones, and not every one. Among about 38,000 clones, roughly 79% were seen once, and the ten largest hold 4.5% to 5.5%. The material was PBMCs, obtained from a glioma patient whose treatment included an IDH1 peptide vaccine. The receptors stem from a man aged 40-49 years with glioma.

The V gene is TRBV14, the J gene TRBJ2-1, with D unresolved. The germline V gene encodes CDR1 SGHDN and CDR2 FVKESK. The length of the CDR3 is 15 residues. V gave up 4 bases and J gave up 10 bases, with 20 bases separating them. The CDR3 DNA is TGTGCCAGCAGCCCACCTAACTTATTCCTCGGGGAGCAGTTCTTC. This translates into CASSPPNLFLGEQFF.

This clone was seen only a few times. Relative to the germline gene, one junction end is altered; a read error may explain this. The CDR3 sequence: CASSLGGTTDTQYF. CDR3 nucleotide sequence: TGTGCTAGCAGCTTAGGGGGCACCACAGATACGCAGTATTTT. The chain couples TRBV7-7 to TRBJ2-3, with 7 bases aligning to TRBD1. From germline, CDR1 is SSHAT and CDR2 FNYEAQ (reference sequence). The CDR3 is 14 residues long.

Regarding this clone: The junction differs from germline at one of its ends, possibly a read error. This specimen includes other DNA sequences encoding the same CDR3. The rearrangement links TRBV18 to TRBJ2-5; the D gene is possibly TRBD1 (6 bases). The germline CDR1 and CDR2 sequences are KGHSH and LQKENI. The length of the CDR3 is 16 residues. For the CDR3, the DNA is TGTGCCAGTTCACCACCAGGGGTGAGGGACCAAGAGACCCAGTACTTC. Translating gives CASSPPGVRDQETQYF.

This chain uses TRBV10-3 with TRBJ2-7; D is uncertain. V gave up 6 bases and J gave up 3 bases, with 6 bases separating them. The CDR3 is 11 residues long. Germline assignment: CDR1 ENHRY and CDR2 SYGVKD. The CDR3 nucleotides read TGTGCCATCAGCCAGAACTACGAGCAGTACTTC. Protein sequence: CAISQNYEQYF.

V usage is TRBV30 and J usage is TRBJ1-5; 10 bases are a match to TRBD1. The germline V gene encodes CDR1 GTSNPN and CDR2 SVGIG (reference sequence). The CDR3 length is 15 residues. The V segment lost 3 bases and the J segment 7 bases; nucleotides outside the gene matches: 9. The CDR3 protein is CAWSRTGGRSQPQHF. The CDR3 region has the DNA TGTGCCTGGAGCCGGACAGGGGGAAGAAGCCAGCCCCAGCATTTT.

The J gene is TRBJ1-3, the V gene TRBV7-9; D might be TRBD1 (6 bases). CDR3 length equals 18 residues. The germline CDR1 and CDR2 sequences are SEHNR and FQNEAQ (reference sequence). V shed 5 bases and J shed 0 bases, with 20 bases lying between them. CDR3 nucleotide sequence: TGTGCCAGCAGCACTAAAGGGAACAGGGCCCGCTCTGGAAACACCATATATTTT. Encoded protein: CASSTKGNRARSGNTIYF.

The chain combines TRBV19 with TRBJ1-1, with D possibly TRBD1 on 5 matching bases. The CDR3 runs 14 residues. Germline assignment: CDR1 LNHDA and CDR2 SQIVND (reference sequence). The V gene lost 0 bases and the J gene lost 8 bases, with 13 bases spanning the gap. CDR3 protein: CASSIEGRGMEAFF. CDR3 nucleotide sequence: TGTGCCAGTAGTATAGAGGGGAGGGGAATGGAAGCTTTCTTT.

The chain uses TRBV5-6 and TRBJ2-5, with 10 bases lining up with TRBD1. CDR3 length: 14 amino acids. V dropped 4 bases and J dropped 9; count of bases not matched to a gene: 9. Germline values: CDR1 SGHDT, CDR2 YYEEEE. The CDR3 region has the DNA TGTGCCAGCAGCCAAGGGACAGGGGCGAAACCCCAGTACTTC. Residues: CASSQGTGAKPQYF.

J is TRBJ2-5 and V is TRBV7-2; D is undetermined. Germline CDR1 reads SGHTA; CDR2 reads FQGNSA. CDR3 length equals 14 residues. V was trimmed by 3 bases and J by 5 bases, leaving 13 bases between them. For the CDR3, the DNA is TGTGCCAGCAGCTTGGGATCCACCGGGGAGACCCAGTACTTC. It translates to CASSLGSTGETQYF.

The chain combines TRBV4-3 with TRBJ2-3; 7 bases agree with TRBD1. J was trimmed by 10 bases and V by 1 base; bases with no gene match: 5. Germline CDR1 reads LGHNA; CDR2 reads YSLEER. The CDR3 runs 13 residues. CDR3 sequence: CASSQGDTGAQYF. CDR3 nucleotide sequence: TGCGCCAGCAGCCAAGGTGATACAGGGGCGCAGTATTTT.

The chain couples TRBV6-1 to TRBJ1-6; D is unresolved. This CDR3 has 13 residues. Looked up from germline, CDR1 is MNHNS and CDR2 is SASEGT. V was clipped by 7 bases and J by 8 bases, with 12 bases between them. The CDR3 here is CASKSYGDSPLHF. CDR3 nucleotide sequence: TGTGCCAGCAAAAGTTACGGGGATTCACCCCTCCACTTT.

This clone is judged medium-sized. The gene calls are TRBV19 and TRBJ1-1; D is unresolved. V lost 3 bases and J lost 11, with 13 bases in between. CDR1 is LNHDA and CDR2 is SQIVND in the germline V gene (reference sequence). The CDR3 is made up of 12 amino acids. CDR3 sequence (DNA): TGTGCCAGTAGTATTGGCCCGCGAGAGGCTTTCTTT. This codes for CASSIGPREAFF.

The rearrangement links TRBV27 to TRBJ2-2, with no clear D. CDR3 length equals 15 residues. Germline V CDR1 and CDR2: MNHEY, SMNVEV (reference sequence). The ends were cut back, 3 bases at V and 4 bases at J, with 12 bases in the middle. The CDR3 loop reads CASSFGLRGTGELFF. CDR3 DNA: TGTGCCAGCAGTTTCGGGTTGCGAGGCACCGGGGAGCTGTTTTTT.

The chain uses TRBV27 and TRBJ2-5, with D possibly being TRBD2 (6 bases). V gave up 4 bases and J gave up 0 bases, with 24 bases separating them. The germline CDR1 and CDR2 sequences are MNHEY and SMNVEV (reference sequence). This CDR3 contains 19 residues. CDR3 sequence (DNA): TGTGCCAGCAGTTCCTACATCCCAAGGGGAGGAGGGGACCAAGAGACCCAGTACTTC. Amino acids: CASSSYIPRGGGDQETQYF.

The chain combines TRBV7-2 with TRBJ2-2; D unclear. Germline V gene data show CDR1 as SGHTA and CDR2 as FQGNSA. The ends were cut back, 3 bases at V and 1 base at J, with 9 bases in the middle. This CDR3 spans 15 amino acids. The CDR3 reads CASSFTLKNTGELFF. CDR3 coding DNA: TGTGCCAGCAGCTTTACCCTCAAGAACACCGGGGAGCTGTTTTTT.

In nucleotides, the CDR3 is TGTGCCAGCGGCCTGGGGGTGGGAGGGCTCAATGAGCAGTTCTTC. Translation gives CASGLGVGGLNEQFF. The chain has TRBV6-5 and TRBJ2-1; TRBD2 matches at 7 bases. The CDR3 is made up of 15 amino acids. CDR1 MNHEY and CDR2 SVGAGI come from the germline V gene. With V trimmed by 8 bases and J by 6 bases, 13 bases remained unmatched.

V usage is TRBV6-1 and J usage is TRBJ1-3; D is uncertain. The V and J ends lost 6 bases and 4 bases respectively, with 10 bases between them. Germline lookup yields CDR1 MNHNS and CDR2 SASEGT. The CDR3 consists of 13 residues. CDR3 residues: CASRTGPGNTIYF. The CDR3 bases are TGTGCCAGCAGGACGGGCCCCGGAAACACCATATATTTT.

CDR3 nucleotides: TGTGCCAGCAGCCCCCGGCATCTCCCCAATGAGCAGTTCTTC. This translates into CASSPRHLPNEQFF. V usage is TRBV7-8 and J usage is TRBJ2-1, with D hard to call. V lost 5 bases and J lost 6, with 14 bases in between. CDR1 SGHVS and CDR2 FQNEAQ come from the germline V gene. The CDR3 covers 14 residues.

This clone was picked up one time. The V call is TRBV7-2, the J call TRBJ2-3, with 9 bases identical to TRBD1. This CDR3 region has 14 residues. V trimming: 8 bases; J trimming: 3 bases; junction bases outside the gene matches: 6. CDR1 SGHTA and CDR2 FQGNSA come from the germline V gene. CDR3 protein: CASGDRVWTDTQYF. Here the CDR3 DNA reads TGTGCCAGCGGGGACAGGGTTTGGACAGATACGCAGTATTTT.

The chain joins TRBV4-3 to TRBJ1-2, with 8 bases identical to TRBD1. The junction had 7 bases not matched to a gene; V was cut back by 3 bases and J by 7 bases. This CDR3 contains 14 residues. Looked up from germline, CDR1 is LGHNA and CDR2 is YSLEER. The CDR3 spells CASSHPGQGFGYTF. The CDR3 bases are TGCGCCAGCAGCCACCCCGGACAGGGTTTTGGCTACACCTTC.

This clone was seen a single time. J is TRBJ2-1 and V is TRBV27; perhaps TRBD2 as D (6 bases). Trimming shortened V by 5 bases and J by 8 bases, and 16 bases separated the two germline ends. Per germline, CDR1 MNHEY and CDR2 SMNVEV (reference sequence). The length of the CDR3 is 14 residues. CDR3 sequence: CASSPTRLVDEQFF. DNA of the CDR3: TGTGCCAGCAGTCCCACTCGACTAGTAGATGAGCAGTTCTTC.

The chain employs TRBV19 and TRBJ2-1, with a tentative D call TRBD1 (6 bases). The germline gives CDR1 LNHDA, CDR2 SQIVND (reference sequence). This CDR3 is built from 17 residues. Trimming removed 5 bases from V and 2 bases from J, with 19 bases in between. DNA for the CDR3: TGTGCCAGTAGTCCCCGATCTCTCACAGGGACCTACAATGAGCAGTTCTTC. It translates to CASSPRSLTGTYNEQFF.

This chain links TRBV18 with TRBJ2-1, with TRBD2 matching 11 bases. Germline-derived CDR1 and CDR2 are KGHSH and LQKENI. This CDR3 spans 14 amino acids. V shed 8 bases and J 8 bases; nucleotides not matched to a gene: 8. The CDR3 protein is CASGGLAAFDEQFF. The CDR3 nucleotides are TGTGCCAGCGGGGGACTAGCGGCATTCGATGAGCAGTTCTTC.

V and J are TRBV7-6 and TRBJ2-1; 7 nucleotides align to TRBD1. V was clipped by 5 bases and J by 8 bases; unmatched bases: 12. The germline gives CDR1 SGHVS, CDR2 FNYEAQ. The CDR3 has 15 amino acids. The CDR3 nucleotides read TGTGCCAGCAGCCCGCGGACAGGCCTCTCGGATGAGCAGTTCTTC. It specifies CASSPRTGLSDEQFF.

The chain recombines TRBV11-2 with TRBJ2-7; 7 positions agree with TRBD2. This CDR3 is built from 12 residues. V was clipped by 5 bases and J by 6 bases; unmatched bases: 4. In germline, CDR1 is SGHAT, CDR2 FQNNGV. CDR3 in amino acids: CASSLGGFEQYF. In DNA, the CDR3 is TGTGCCAGCAGCCTGGGGGGGTTCGAGCAGTACTTC.

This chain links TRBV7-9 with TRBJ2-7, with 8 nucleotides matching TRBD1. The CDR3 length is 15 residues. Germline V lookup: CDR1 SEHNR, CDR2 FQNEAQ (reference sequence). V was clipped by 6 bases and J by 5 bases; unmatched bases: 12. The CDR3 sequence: CASRHAAGGGHEQYF. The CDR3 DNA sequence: TGTGCCAGCAGGCATGCGGCAGGGGGCGGCCACGAGCAGTACTTC.

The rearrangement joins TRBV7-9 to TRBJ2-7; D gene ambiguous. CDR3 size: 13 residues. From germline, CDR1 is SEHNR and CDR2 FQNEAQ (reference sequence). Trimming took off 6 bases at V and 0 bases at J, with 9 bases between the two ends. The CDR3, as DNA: TGTGCCAGCAGACCATCGAGCTCCTACGAGCAGTACTTC. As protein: CASRPSSSYEQYF.

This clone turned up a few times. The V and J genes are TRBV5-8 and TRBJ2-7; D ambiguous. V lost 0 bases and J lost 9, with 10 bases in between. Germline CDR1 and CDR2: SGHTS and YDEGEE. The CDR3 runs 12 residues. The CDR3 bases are TGTGCCAGCAGCTTGGACGGCCAGCGGCAGTACTTC. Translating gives CASSLDGQRQYF.

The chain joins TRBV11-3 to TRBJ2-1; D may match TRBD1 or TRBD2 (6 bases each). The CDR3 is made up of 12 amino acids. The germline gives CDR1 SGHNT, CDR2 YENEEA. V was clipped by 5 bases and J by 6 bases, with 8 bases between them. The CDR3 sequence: CASSPGANEQFF. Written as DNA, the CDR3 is TGTGCCAGCAGCCCGGGGGCCAATGAGCAGTTCTTC.